Each of the 18 T cell receptor beta chains below was sequenced from the same sample in a study of CD8 T cells in ankylosing spondylitis. Study observations and caveats: Characteristic of ankylosing spondylitis blood, it appeared, was a TCR beta motif comprising roughly eight highly homologous variants.

TCRdb redid the calling of the 5' RACE reads with MiXCR, one entry per CDR3 protein. This table holds 75,000 to 95,000 distinct CDR3 sequences, roughly 10% found once. These receptors have no known antigen. The specimen was blood, either unsorted or a sorted T cell fraction (not recorded which). These receptors originate from a male donor with ankylosing spondylitis.

This clonotype was picked up a small number of times. V usage is TRBV6-5 and J usage is TRBJ1-1, with 7 bases lining up with TRBD1. V was pared by 0 bases and J by 5 bases, with 9 bases of the junction left unmatched. Germline V gene lookup returns CDR1 MNHEY and CDR2 SVGAGI. This CDR3 contains 16 residues. This CDR3 reads CASSYSTGELGTEAFF. In DNA form, the CDR3 reads TGTGCCAGCAGTTACTCCACAGGGGAACTCGGAACTGAAGCTTTCTTT.

In its sample, this clonotype was seen a few times. The gene calls are TRBV6-2 or TRBV6-3 and TRBJ2-7; D possibly corresponds to TRBD2 (6 bases). Germline values: CDR1 MNHEY, CDR2 SVGEGT. V was pared by 9 bases and J by 3 bases, with 18 bases between. The CDR3 has 14 residues. CDR3 DNA: TGTGCCAGTTCAATCGGGACTCTAATCTACGAGCAGTACTTC. This codes for CASSIGTLIYEQYF.

This rearrangement joins TRBV6-6 to TRBJ1-2; no definite D call. Trimming pared 2 bases from V and 8 bases from J, leaving 6 bases between. The germline V gene has CDR1 MNHNY and CDR2 SVGAGI (reference sequence). The CDR3 spans 11 residues. The DNA for the CDR3 is TGTGCCAGCAGTTACCCGAACGGCTACACCTTC. Protein sequence: CASSYPNGYTF.

In its sample, this clonotype was seen many times. V usage is TRBV15 and J usage is TRBJ1-1, with D unresolved. The ends were cut back, 5 bases at V and 3 bases at J, with 13 bases in the middle. Germline V gene data show CDR1 as LNHNV and CDR2 as YYDKDF (reference sequence). CDR3 size: 14 residues. The DNA of the CDR3 is TGTGCCACCAGCGGAAGGAGCGCGGACACTGAAGCTTTCTTT. Translating gives CATSGRSADTEAFF.

V and J are TRBV5-5 and TRBJ2-7; perhaps TRBD2 as D (5 bases). CDR3 size: 14 residues. The germline V and J ends were trimmed by 9 bases and 3 bases, with 19 bases remaining between them. Germline CDR1 and CDR2: SGHKS and YYEKEE (reference sequence). The CDR3 reads CAMGPGLLSYEQYF. The CDR3 DNA sequence: TGTGCCATGGGCCCCGGACTCCTAAGCTACGAGCAGTACTTC.

The J gene is TRBJ2-2, the V gene TRBV7-9; no firm D call. The V and J ends lost 3 bases and 5 bases respectively, with 13 bases between them. The CDR3 contains 15 residues. Germline lookup yields CDR1 SEHNR and CDR2 FQNEAQ (reference sequence). The CDR3 sequence is CASSFGTQRTGELFF. The CDR3 nucleotides read TGTGCCAGCAGCTTTGGAACACAAAGAACCGGGGAGCTGTTTTTT.

A few counts support this clonotype. The chain carries TRBV9 and TRBJ2-1, with TRBD2 matching 10 bases. This CDR3 spans 16 amino acids. The germline V gene encodes CDR1 SGDLS and CDR2 YYNGEE. The V gene end was trimmed by 0 bases and the J gene end by 4 bases; junction bases not matched to a gene: 4. For the CDR3, the DNA is TGTGCCAGCAGCGTAGAGGGACTAGCGAGATACAATGAGCAGTTCTTC. Protein product: CASSVEGLARYNEQFF.

This chain joins TRBV7-9 and TRBJ2-6; 7 bases are a match to TRBD1. The ends lost 5 bases at V and 8 bases at J; junction bases unmatched: 9. Per the germline V gene, CDR1 is SEHNR and CDR2 is FQNEAQ (reference sequence). The CDR3 loop spans 15 amino acids. For the CDR3, the DNA is TGTGCCAGCAGCAGGGGGCGTGAGGGGTCCAACGTCCTGACTTTC. The encoded protein is CASSRGREGSNVLTF.

Ten or more counts support this clonotype. V gene TRBV6-1 combines with J gene TRBJ1-3; the D is unclear. Deletions cut 8 bases from V and 0 bases from J, with 11 bases between. This CDR3 comprises 14 residues. Germline loops: CDR1 MNHNS, CDR2 SASEGT. CDR3 sequence (DNA): TGTGCCAGCGGGTCAAGTCTCTCTGGAAACACCATATATTTT. It codes for CASGSSLSGNTIYF.

The chain employs TRBV13 and TRBJ2-3, with D perhaps TRBD1 (5 bases). CDR1 is PRHDT, CDR2 FYEKMQ, per germline (reference sequence). This CDR3 spans 16 amino acids. V lost 0 bases and J lost 1, with 11 bases in between. The CDR3 is CASSLGQGRGTDTQYF. The CDR3 DNA reads as TGTGCCAGCAGCTTAGGCCAGGGAAGGGGCACAGATACGCAGTATTTT.

This clonotype has a count of ten or more. The chain employs TRBV5-5 and TRBJ2-2; 15 bases map to TRBD2. The CDR3 loop spans 18 amino acids. V lost 4 bases, J lost 2 bases, and 6 bases stayed unmatched. Germline CDR1 SGHKS, CDR2 YYEKEE (reference sequence). The CDR3 region is CASSLGLAGGLNTGELFF. As DNA, the CDR3 is TGTGCCAGCAGCCTGGGACTAGCGGGAGGCCTAAACACCGGGGAGCTGTTTTTT.

This clonotype was found a few times. This sequence joins TRBV12-3 or TRBV12-4 and TRBJ2-7; the D gene could be TRBD1 or TRBD2 (5 bases each). V shed 0 bases and J shed 2 bases, with 11 bases lying between them. The CDR3 spans 15 residues. CDR3 region: CASSLAGDGAYEQYF. The CDR3 DNA follows: TGTGCCAGCAGTTTAGCGGGGGACGGGGCCTACGAGCAGTACTTC.

This clonotype was seen a handful of times. This chain links TRBV18 with TRBJ2-1; 9 bases fit TRBD2. The CDR3 runs to 14 residues. CDR1 is KGHSH, CDR2 LQKENI, per germline. V lost 4 bases, J lost 7 bases, and 5 bases stayed unmatched. Here the CDR3 reads CASSQAGGPNEQFF. The CDR3 DNA sequence: TGTGCCAGCTCACAGGCGGGAGGGCCGAATGAGCAGTTCTTC.

This clonotype was seen a few times. V gene TRBV19 combines with J gene TRBJ2-7; 11 nucleotides align to TRBD1. V trimming: 6 bases; J trimming: 2 bases; junction bases outside the gene matches: 6. The germline CDR1 and CDR2 sequences are LNHDA and SQIVND (reference sequence). CDR3 length: 15 residues. CDR3 sequence (DNA): TGTGCCAGTAGGGCAAGGACAGGGGGCCCCTACGAGCAGTACTTC. Amino acid sequence: CASRARTGGPYEQYF. The complete variable domain, with remaining parts taken from reference TRBV19 and TRBJ2-7, reads DGGITQSPKYLFRKEGQNVTLSCEQNLNHDAMYWYRQDPGQGLRLIYYSQIVNDFQKGDIAEGYSVSREKKESFPLTVTSAQKNPTAFYLCASRARTGGPYEQYFGPGTRLTVT.

V gene TRBV25-1 combines with J gene TRBJ1-5; 7 bases align to TRBD1. This CDR3 is built from 15 residues. V lost 3 bases and J lost 10; bases outside the gene matches: 12. CDR1 and CDR2 (germline): MGHDK, SYGVNS. The CDR3: CASSDPPQGRPPQHF. CDR3 nucleotides: TGTGCCAGCAGTGACCCCCCACAGGGGAGACCCCCCCAGCATTTT.

This clonotype was seen only a few times. The V and J genes are TRBV6-1 and TRBJ2-1; TRBD2 aligns across 8 bases. V was clipped by 1 base and J by 9 bases; unmatched bases: 11. The CDR3 extends over 16 amino acids. From germline, CDR1 is MNHNS and CDR2 SASEGT. The chain's CDR3 is CASSEVPEREWGEQFF. The DNA of the CDR3 is TGTGCCAGCAGTGAAGTCCCTGAGCGGGAGTGGGGTGAGCAGTTCTTC.

The chain links TRBV27 to TRBJ2-7, with TRBD2 as a possible D gene (6 bases). The germline gives CDR1 MNHEY, CDR2 SMNVEV (reference sequence). V was clipped by 3 bases and J by 0 bases, with 12 bases between them. This CDR3 has 15 amino acids. CDR3 residues: CASSFIGGSSYEQYF. The CDR3 DNA reads as TGTGCCAGCAGTTTTATCGGAGGGAGCTCCTACGAGCAGTACTTC.

This clonotype was picked up a small number of times. This CDR3 reads CASRVGGVSNQPQHF. The DNA for the CDR3 is TGCGCCAGCAGGGTCGGGGGGGTTAGCAATCAGCCCCAGCATTTT. The chain recombines TRBV10-2 with TRBJ1-5, with D perhaps TRBD1 (5 bases). The germline V gene encodes CDR1 WSHSY and CDR2 SAAADI. The V gene lost 6 bases and the J gene lost 0 bases, with 12 bases spanning the gap. CDR3 length equals 15 residues.